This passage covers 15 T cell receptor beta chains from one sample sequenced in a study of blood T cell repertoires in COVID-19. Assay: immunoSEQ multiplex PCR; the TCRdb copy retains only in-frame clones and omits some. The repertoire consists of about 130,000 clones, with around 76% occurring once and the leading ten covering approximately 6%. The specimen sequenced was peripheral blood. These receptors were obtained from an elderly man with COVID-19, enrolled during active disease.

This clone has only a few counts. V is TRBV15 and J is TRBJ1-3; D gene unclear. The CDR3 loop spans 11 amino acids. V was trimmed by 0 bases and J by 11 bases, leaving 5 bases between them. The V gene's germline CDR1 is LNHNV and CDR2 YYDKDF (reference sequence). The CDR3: CATSRDSAIYF. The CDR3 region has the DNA TGTGCCACCAGCAGAGATTCCGCCATATATTTT.

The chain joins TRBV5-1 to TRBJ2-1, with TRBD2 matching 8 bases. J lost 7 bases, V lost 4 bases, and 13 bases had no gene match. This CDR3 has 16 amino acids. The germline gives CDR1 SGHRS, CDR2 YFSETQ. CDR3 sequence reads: CASSRPIREGGNEQFF. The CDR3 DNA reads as TGCGCCAGCAGCCGACCTATTCGGGAGGGAGGGAATGAGCAGTTCTTC. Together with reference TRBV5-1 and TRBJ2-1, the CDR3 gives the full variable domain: KAGVTQTPRYLIKTRGQQVTLSCSPISGHRSVSWYQQTPGQGLQFLFEYFSETQRNKGNFPGRFSGRQFSNSRSEMNVSTLELGDSALYLCASSRPIREGGNEQFFGPGTRLTVL.

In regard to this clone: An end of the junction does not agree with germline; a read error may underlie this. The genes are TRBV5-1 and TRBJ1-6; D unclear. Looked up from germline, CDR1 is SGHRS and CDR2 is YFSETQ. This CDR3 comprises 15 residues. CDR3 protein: CASSLGLGYDSPLHF. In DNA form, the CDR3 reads TGCGCCAGCAGCTTGGGACTCGGCTATGATTCACCCCTCCACTTT.

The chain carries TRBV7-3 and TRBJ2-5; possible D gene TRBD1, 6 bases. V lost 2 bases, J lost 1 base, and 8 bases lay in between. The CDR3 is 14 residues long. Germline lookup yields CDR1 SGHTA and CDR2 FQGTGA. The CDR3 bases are TGTGCCAGCAGCTTAGGACAGTTCCAAGAGACCCAGTACTTC. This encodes CASSLGQFQETQYF. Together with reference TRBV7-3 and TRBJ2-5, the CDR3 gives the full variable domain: GAGVSQTPSNKVTEKGKYVELRCDPISGHTALYWYRQSLGQGPEFLIYFQGTGAADDSGLPNDRFFAVRPEGSVSTLKIQRTERGDSAVYLCASSLGQFQETQYFGPGTRLLVL.

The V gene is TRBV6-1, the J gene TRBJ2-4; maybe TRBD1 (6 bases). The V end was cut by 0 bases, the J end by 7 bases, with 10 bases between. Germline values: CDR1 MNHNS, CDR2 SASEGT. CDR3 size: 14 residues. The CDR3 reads CASSEARGWNIQYF. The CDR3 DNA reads TGTGCCAGCAGTGAAGCCAGGGGATGGAACATTCAGTACTTC.

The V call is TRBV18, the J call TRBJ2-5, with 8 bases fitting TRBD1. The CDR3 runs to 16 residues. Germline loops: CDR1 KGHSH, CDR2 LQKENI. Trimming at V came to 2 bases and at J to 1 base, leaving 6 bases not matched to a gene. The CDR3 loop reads CASSPLTGGTQETQYF. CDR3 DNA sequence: TGTGCCAGCTCACCATTAACAGGGGGGACCCAAGAGACCCAGTACTTC.

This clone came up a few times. The CDR3 here is CASSLRDTTYEQYF. CDR3 sequence (DNA): TGTGCCAGCAGTTTAAGGGACACAACCTACGAGCAGTACTTC. The chain combines TRBV28 with TRBJ2-7; D may be TRBD1 (6 bases). Per the germline V gene, CDR1 is MDHEN and CDR2 is SYDVKM. Trimming left V 2 bases short and J 2 bases short, with 10 bases between. The CDR3 consists of 14 residues.

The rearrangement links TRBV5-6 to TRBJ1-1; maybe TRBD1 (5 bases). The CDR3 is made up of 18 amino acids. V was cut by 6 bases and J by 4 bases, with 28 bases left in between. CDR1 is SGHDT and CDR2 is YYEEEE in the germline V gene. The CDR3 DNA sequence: TGTGCCAGCACCCCTTCCCGGCAGGGATCGGGTCTCTTCACTGAAGCTTTCTTT. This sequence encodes CASTPSRQGSGLFTEAFF.

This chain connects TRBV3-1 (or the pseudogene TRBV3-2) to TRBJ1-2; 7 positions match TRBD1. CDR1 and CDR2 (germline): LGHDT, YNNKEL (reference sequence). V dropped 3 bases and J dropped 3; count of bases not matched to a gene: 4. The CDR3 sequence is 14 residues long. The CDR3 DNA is TGTGCCAGCAGCCACCGACAGGGCTACTATGGCTACACCTTC. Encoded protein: CASSHRQGYYGYTF.

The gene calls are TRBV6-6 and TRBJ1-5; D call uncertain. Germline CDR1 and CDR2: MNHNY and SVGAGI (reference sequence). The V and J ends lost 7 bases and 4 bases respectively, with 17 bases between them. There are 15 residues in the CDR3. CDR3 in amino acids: CASTPRTFSNQPQHF. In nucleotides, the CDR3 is TGTGCCAGCACCCCGAGGACTTTTTCTAATCAGCCCCAGCATTTT.

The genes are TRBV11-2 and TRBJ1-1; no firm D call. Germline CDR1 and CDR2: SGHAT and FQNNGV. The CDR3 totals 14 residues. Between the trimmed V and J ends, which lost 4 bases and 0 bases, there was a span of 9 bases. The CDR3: CASSSGGLNTEAFF. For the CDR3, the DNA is TGTGCCAGCAGCTCCGGTGGGCTGAACACTGAAGCTTTCTTT.

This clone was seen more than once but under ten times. The CDR3 is CASSYSGNEQFF. The CDR3 DNA reads as TGTGCCAGCAGCTATTCAGGAAATGAGCAGTTCTTC. The chain has TRBV7-9 and TRBJ2-1; unclear D gene. The germline CDR1 and CDR2 sequences are SEHNR and FQNEAQ (reference sequence). The CDR3 is made up of 12 amino acids. The ends were cut back, 4 bases at V and 7 bases at J, with 8 bases in the middle.

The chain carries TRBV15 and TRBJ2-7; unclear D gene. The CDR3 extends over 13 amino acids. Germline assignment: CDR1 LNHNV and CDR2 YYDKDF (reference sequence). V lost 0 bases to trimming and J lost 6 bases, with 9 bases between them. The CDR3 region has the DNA TGTGCCACCAGCAGAGACAGGTCCACCGAGCAGTACTTC. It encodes CATSRDRSTEQYF.

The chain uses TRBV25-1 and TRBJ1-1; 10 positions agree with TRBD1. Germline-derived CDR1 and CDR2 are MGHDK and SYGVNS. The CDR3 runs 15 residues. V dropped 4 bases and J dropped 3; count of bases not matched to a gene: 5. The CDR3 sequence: CASSARQGAYTEAFF. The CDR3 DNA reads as TGTGCCAGCAGTGCCAGACAGGGGGCTTACACTGAAGCTTTCTTT.

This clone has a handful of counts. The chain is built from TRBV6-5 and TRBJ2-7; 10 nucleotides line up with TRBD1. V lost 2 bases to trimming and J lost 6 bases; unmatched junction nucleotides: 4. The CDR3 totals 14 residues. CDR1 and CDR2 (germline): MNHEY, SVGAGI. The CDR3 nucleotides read TGTGCCAGCAGTTACGGGACAGGGGAGTTCGAGCAGTACTTC. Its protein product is CASSYGTGEFEQYF.